This entry lists 23 T cell receptor beta chains sequenced from one sample in a study of CD8 T cells in ankylosing spondylitis. A single record per CDR3 protein comes from TCRdb applying MiXCR to the 5' RACE reads. The sample includes under 250,000 distinct CDR3 sequences, about 10% of them seen just once. The sequenced sample consisted of blood, either unsorted or a sorted T cell fraction (not recorded which). These receptors were collected from a male donor with ankylosing spondylitis or in good health (not recorded which).

This clonotype was found many times. The CDR3 sequence is CASSYSASLRPQHF. The CDR3 DNA follows: TGTGCCAGCAGTTACTCGGCCAGTCTCCGGCCCCAGCATTTT. This sequence joins TRBV6-2 or TRBV6-3 and TRBJ1-5; D unresolved. Trimming shortened V by 0 bases and J by 9 bases, and 12 bases separated the two germline ends. Germline V gene data show CDR1 as MNHEY and CDR2 as SVGEGT. The CDR3 runs 14 residues.

This clonotype has only a few counts. The chain links TRBV5-6 to TRBJ1-1, with TRBD1 as a possible D gene (5 bases). The CDR3 sequence is 14 residues long. V was trimmed by 1 base and J by 6 bases, leaving 13 bases between them. The germline V gene encodes CDR1 SGHDT and CDR2 YYEEEE. The CDR3 is CASSLRQIAAEAFF. CDR3 in DNA: TGTGCCAGCAGCTTGAGACAGATCGCTGCTGAAGCTTTCTTT. Full variable domain (remainder filled in from reference TRBV5-6 and TRBJ1-1): DAGVTQSPTHLIKTRGQQVTLRCSPKSGHDTVSWYQQALGQGPQFIFQYYEEEERQRGNFPDRFSGHQFPNYSSELNVNALLLGDSALYLCASSLRQIAAEAFFGQGTRLTVV.

In this sample, this clonotype turned up many times. This chain joins TRBV12-3 or TRBV12-4 and TRBJ2-2; D remains unclear. V dropped 3 bases and J dropped 8 bases, with 10 bases sitting between them. The CDR3 is 13 residues long. The CDR3 loop reads CASSFFPVGELFF. The CDR3 bases are TGTGCCAGCAGTTTTTTTCCTGTGGGGGAGCTGTTTTTT.

This clonotype showed up just a few times. This sequence joins TRBV11-2 and TRBJ1-2; TRBD1 aligns across 8 bases. Germline CDR1 SGHAT, CDR2 FQNNGV. V lost 5 bases to trimming and J lost 8 bases; unmatched junction nucleotides: 10. This CDR3 has 14 residues. The CDR3 spells CASSLGQGSTGYTF. The CDR3 DNA is TGTGCCAGCAGCCTCGGACAGGGTAGTACGGGCTACACCTTC.

A few counts support this clonotype. J is TRBJ2-1 and V is TRBV9; weak D call: TRBD2 (6 bases). CDR1 is SGDLS, CDR2 YYNGEE, per germline. CDR3 length: 17 amino acids. V was clipped by 4 bases and J by 3 bases, with 20 bases between them. CDR3: CASSKGEVADLYNEQFF. CDR3 DNA: TGTGCCAGCAGCAAAGGGGAGGTAGCGGACCTCTACAATGAGCAGTTCTTC.

This chain joins TRBV20-1 and TRBJ2-3, with TRBD2 matching over 10 bases. In germline, CDR1 is DFQATT, CDR2 SNEGSKA (reference sequence). V gave up 6 bases and J gave up 0 bases; unmatched junction bases: 12. This CDR3 contains 17 residues. The CDR3: CSALFPLTSGSTDTQYF. The CDR3 DNA sequence: TGCAGTGCCCTATTTCCGTTGACTAGCGGGAGCACAGATACGCAGTATTTT.

This rearrangement joins TRBV29-1 to TRBJ2-1; D remains ambiguous. Trimming pared 7 bases from V and 4 bases from J, leaving 8 bases between. Germline CDR1 SQVTM, CDR2 ANQGSEA. The CDR3 is 11 residues long. Here the CDR3 reads CSGRFYNEQFF. CDR3 coding DNA: TGCAGCGGACGGTTTTACAATGAGCAGTTCTTC.

This clonotype turned up a few times. The V call is TRBV12-3 or TRBV12-4, the J call TRBJ2-7; TRBD1 agrees at 7 bases. The CDR3 is 14 residues long. V gave up 5 bases and J gave up 0 bases; unmatched junction bases: 4. The CDR3 loop is CASSAQGVSYEQYF. The CDR3 DNA follows: TGTGCCAGCAGTGCTCAGGGGGTCTCCTACGAGCAGTACTTC.

The chain is built from TRBV28 and TRBJ1-3; possibly TRBD1 for D (5 bases). Germline loops: CDR1 MDHEN, CDR2 SYDVKM. The CDR3 contains 14 residues. V shed 5 bases and J shed 0 bases, with 8 bases lying between them. CDR3 amino acids: CASSPTVSGNTIYF. The DNA of the CDR3 is TGTGCCAGCAGTCCGACAGTCTCTGGAAACACCATATATTTT. Full variable domain (outside the CDR3, taken from reference TRBV28 and TRBJ1-3): DVKVTQSSRYLVKRTGEKVFLECVQDMDHENMFWYRQDPGLGLRLIYFSYDVKMKEKGDIPEGYSVSREKKERFSLILESASTNQTSMYLCASSPTVSGNTIYFGEGSWLTVV.

This clonotype was detected many times. The rearrangement joins TRBV20-1 to TRBJ2-7, with D perhaps matching TRBD1 (5 bases). The germline V and J ends were trimmed by 8 bases and 5 bases, with 16 bases remaining between them. CDR1 and CDR2 (germline): DFQATT, SNEGSKA (reference sequence). The CDR3 is 12 amino acids. The DNA of the CDR3 is TGCAGTCCCGGGCAGGGCGTCGACGAGCAGTACTTC. This gives the protein CSPGQGVDEQYF.

This clonotype was picked up many times. The chain joins TRBV7-8 to TRBJ2-7; perhaps TRBD2 as D (6 bases). This CDR3 has 12 residues. Trimming took off 8 bases at V and 2 bases at J, with 10 bases between the two ends. Germline CDR1 SGHVS, CDR2 FQNEAQ. The CDR3, as DNA: TGTGCCAGCGTTGGGAGGACCTACGAGCAGTACTTC. Its protein product is CASVGRTYEQYF.

There are many counts of this clonotype. The rearrangement uses TRBV20-1 and TRBJ2-3, with D hard to call. Between the trimmed V and J ends, which lost 6 bases and 4 bases, there was a span of 8 bases. This CDR3 has 11 amino acids. Germline CDR1 reads DFQATT; CDR2 reads SNEGSKA (reference sequence). The CDR3 sequence is CSALVSDTQYF. The CDR3 DNA reads as TGCAGTGCATTAGTCTCAGATACGCAGTATTTT.

This clonotype came up once. This rearrangement joins TRBV29-1 to TRBJ2-1, with a possible D match to TRBD1 (6 bases). V was trimmed by 7 bases and J by 0 bases, leaving 16 bases between them. The CDR3 runs 15 residues. Germline CDR1 SQVTM, CDR2 ANQGSEA. The CDR3 is CSARGGPNSYNEQFF. The CDR3 DNA reads as TGCAGCGCCCGAGGGGGTCCAAACTCCTACAATGAGCAGTTCTTC.

The sample holds a few counts of this clonotype. This chain connects TRBV6-1 to TRBJ1-1; D is perhaps TRBD1 (5 bases). The CDR3 is 14 residues long. Trimming removed 6 bases at V and 4 bases at J, with 15 bases between. The V gene's germline CDR1 is MNHNS and CDR2 SASEGT. For the CDR3, the DNA is TGTGCCAGCAGAGCCGCAGGGAAAGGCACTGAAGCTTTCTTT. Encoded protein: CASRAAGKGTEAFF.

This clonotype has just a few counts. J is TRBJ2-1 and V is TRBV18; D unresolved. The CDR3 spans 12 residues. Trimming removed 3 bases at V and 15 bases at J, with 15 bases between. Germline loops: CDR1 KGHSH, CDR2 LQKENI. The CDR3 bases are TGTGCCAGCTCACCGTCGCATCTTTCAGGGTTCTTC. Translation: CASSPSHLSGFF.

In its sample, this clonotype was seen many times. This chain joins TRBV15 and TRBJ2-6, with 7 bases lining up with TRBD1. The junction had 4 bases not matched to a gene; V was cut back by 4 bases and J by 7 bases. There are 14 residues in the CDR3. The germline CDR1 and CDR2 sequences are LNHNV and YYDKDF (reference sequence). The CDR3 sequence is CATSKGDRANVLTF. In nucleotides, the CDR3 is TGTGCCACCAGCAAAGGGGACAGAGCCAACGTCCTGACTTTC.

This clonotype was seen many times. The chain combines TRBV15 with TRBJ1-1; no definite D call. CDR3 length equals 15 residues. Germline-derived CDR1 and CDR2 are LNHNV and YYDKDF (reference sequence). V was trimmed by 0 bases and J by 0 bases, leaving 8 bases between them. CDR3 in amino acids: CATSRDMVLNTEAFF. The CDR3 nucleotides are TGTGCCACCAGCAGAGATATGGTTTTGAACACTGAAGCTTTCTTT.

This clonotype turned up a few times. This chain links TRBV28 with TRBJ1-3; 8 positions match TRBD1. The trim removed 3 bases at V and 7 bases at J, leaving 5 bases unmatched. Germline V lookup: CDR1 MDHEN, CDR2 SYDVKM. This CDR3 is 14 amino acids long. The CDR3, as DNA: TGTGCCAGCAGTTTTTGGACAGGGATTAACACCATATATTTT. Translating gives CASSFWTGINTIYF.

This clonotype was seen repeatedly, ten times or more. The chain has TRBV5-4 and TRBJ1-2, with TRBD1 matching 7 bases. The CDR3 consists of 16 residues. With 4 bases clipped from V and 2 bases from J, the junction kept 11 bases outside the gene matches. Germline V lookup: CDR1 SGHNT, CDR2 YYREEE (reference sequence). The CDR3 DNA follows: TGTGCCAGCAGCCCCCCACCTCCGGGACAGAACTATGGCTACACCTTC. Its protein is CASSPPPPGQNYGYTF.

The rearrangement uses TRBV12-3 or TRBV12-4 and TRBJ2-3; TRBD2 matches at 8 bases. The CDR3 runs to 14 residues. Trimming removed 6 bases from V and 2 bases from J; junction bases left unmatched: 4. CDR3 DNA sequence: TGTGCCAGCAGGCGGGGGGCCGTCACAGATACGCAGTATTTT. It is translated as CASRRGAVTDTQYF.

This clonotype was detected ten times or more. This rearrangement joins TRBV5-1 to TRBJ2-1; 10 nucleotides line up with TRBD2. Germline V gene data show CDR1 as SGHRS and CDR2 as YFSETQ. V lost 4 bases, J lost 7 bases, and 8 bases stayed unmatched. The CDR3 covers 15 residues. The CDR3 region has the DNA TGCGCCAGCAGCGAACGAGCGGGGGGGCTTAATGAGCAGTTCTTC. Its protein is CASSERAGGLNEQFF.

The chain is built from TRBV20-1 and TRBJ1-3; TRBD1 matches at 7 bases. The CDR3 runs to 14 residues. The germline V gene encodes CDR1 DFQATT and CDR2 SNEGSKA (reference sequence). Losses at the gene ends were 6 bases for V and 0 bases for J; bases not matched to a gene: 5. The CDR3 nucleotides are TGCAGTGCCATGACAGGGAGCTCTGGAAACACCATATATTTT. Protein product: CSAMTGSSGNTIYF.

This clonotype was observed many times. The junction departs from the called germline gene at one end, perhaps through a read error. The chain uses TRBV20-1 and TRBJ2-7; 11 bases line up with TRBD2. CDR3 length: 12 amino acids. CDR1 and CDR2 from the germline V gene are DFQATT and SNEGSKA (reference sequence). CDR3 loop: CSPSGGNYEQYF. In DNA, the CDR3 is TGCAGTCCTAGCGGGGGGAACTACGAGCAGTACTTC.